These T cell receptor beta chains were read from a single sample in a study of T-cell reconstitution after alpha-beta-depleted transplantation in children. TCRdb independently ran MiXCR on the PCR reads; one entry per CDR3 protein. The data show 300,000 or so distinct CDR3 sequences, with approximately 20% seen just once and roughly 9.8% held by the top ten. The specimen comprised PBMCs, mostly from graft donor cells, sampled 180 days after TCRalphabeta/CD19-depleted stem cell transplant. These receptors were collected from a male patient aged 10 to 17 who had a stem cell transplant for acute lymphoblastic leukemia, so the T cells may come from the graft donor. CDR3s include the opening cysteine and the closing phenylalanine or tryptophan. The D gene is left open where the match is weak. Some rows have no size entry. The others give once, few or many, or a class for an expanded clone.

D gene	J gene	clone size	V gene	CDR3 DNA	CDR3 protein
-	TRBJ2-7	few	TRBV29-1	TGCAGCGTTGGGCGCGGGCCCTCCTACGAGCAGTACTTC	CSVGRGPSYEQYF
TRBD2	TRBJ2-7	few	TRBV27	TGTGCCAGTGGGACTAGCGCGTACGAGCAGTACTTC	CASGTSAYEQYF
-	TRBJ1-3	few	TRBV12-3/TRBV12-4	TGTGCCAGCAGTTTTAGGGCAGGGCCCTCTGGAAACACCATATATTTT	CASSFRAGPSGNTIYF
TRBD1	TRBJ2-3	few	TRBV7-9	TGTGCCAGCAGCCGACAGGGGGCGAGGTCAGATACGCAGTATTTT	CASSRQGARSDTQYF
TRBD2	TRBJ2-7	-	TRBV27	TGTGCCAGCAGTTTATCGTCCCCCGCCGGACTAGCGTTTTACGAGCAGTACTTC	CASSLSSPAGLAFYEQYF
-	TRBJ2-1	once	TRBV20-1	TGCAGCTGCTCCCGGGACTCGTACAATGAGCAGTTCTTC	CSCSRDSYNEQFF
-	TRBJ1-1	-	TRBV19	TGTGCCAGTAGTATCACAGGGAGAGGGACTGAAGCTTTCTTT	CASSITGRGTEAFF
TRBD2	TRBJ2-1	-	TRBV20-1	TGCAGTGCTAGGGTCGGTCTGGATAGCGGGAGGACCCTCTACACTTACAATGAGCAGTTCTTC	CSARVGLDSGRTLYTYNEQFF
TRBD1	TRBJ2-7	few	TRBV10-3	TGTGCCATTAAACCGGGACAGGGTGACTACGAGCAGTACTTC	CAIKPGQGDYEQYF
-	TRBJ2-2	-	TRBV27	TGTGCCAGCAGTACCCGATGGGGGGCGTCGACCGGGGAGCTGTTTTTT	CASSTRWGASTGELFF
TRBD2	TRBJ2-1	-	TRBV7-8	TGTGCCAGCAGCTTAGTTCGTAGCGGGATAGGCAATGAGCAGTTCTTC	CASSLVRSGIGNEQFF
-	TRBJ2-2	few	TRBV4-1	TGCGCCAGCAGCCAAGTAGCCGGGGAGCTGTTTTTT	CASSQVAGELFF
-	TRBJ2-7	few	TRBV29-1	TGCAGCGTTGGGGGAGAAGGGTACGAGCAGTACTTC	CSVGGEGYEQYF
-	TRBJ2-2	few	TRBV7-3	TGTGCCAGCAGCCTGTTTTTCACCGGGGAGCTGTTTTTT	CASSLFFTGELFF
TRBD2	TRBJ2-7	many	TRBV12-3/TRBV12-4	TGTGCCAGCAGCCAGGGACTAGCGGGAGCCTACGAGCAGTACTTC	CASSQGLAGAYEQYF
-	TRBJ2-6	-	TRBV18	TGTGCCAGCTCACCGGTTCCTCTCACTGGGGCCAACGTCCTGACTTTC	CASSPVPLTGANVLTF
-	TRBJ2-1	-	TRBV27	TGTGCCAGCAGTCTTCGGGACCTGGGCACCAATGAGCAGTTCTTC	CASSLRDLGTNEQFF
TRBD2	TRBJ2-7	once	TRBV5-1	TGCGCCAGCGCCCTCCTTCTCGACAGTCGGGGCGGGGGAAGCTACGAGCAGTACTTC	CASALLLDSRGGGSYEQYF
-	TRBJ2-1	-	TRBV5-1	TGCGCCAGCAGCTTGTCGGAGGGCAGGGACAATGAGCAGTTCTTC	CASSLSEGRDNEQFF
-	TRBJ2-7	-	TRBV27	TGTGCCAGCAGTTATCGGGCAATGGCCGCCGAGCAGTACTTC	CASSYRAMAAEQYF
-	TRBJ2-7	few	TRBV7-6	TGTGCCAGCAGCTTAGAGGGGGAGTCCTACGAGCAGTACTTC	CASSLEGESYEQYF
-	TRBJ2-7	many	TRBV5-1	TGCGCCAGCAGCAGACGGGGTGGTTCCTTCTCCTACGAGCAGTACTTC	CASSRRGGSFSYEQYF
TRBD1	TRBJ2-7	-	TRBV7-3	TGTGCCAGCAGCTTAGACCGTGGGGTCAGAAGACAGGGCTACGAGCAGTACTTC	CASSLDRGVRRQGYEQYF
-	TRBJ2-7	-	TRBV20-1	TGCAGTGCTAGCCGGGGACCGAGGGTGGGGGAGCAGTACTTC	CSASRGPRVGEQYF